This passage covers 26 T cell receptor beta chains from one sample sequenced in a study of T cells in Graves' hyperthyroidism and ophthalmopathy. From RNA transcripts, TCR beta CDR3 regions were amplified. The TCR CDR3 was amplified in a first-round RT-PCR using the HTBI primer set. From the multiplex PCR reads, TCRdb called clonotypes with MiXCR, one entry per CDR3 protein. The data show 300,000 to 500,000 distinct CDR3 sequences, about 16% seen once. Sequences were obtained from blood. Receptors were obtained from a woman under 40 with Graves' hyperthyroidism.

The gene calls are TRBV4-2 and TRBJ1-3; D is unresolved. Looked up from germline, CDR1 is LGHNA and CDR2 is YNFKEQ. This CDR3 contains 15 residues. Trimming took 0 bases from V and 3 from J, leaving 9 bases between them. The CDR3 loop reads CASSQDSGIGNTIYF. The DNA for the CDR3 is TGTGCCAGCAGCCAAGATTCAGGAATTGGAAACACCATATATTTT.

This clonotype was detected many times. This chain joins TRBV28 and TRBJ1-3; no reliable D call. The V gene lost 3 bases and the J gene lost 2 bases, with 8 bases spanning the gap. The CDR3 has 14 residues. CDR1 MDHEN and CDR2 SYDVKM come from the germline V gene. Here the CDR3 reads CASSFRLAGNTIYF. The CDR3 DNA reads TGTGCCAGCAGTTTTCGACTCGCTGGAAACACCATATATTTT.

This clonotype was seen more than once but under ten times. CDR3 in amino acids: CAISDQGYTEAFF. CDR3 coding DNA: TGTGCCATCAGTGACCAGGGTTACACTGAAGCTTTCTTT. The chain links TRBV10-3 to TRBJ1-1; TRBD1 is a possible D gene (5 bases). This CDR3 is 13 amino acids long. V was cut by 3 bases and J by 3 bases, with 8 bases left in between. Germline loops: CDR1 ENHRY, CDR2 SYGVKD.

This clonotype was counted between two and nine times. The rearrangement links TRBV29-1 to TRBJ2-1; TRBD1 is a possible D gene (5 bases). From germline, CDR1 is SQVTM and CDR2 ANQGSEA. The CDR3 covers 14 residues. The germline V and J ends were trimmed by 7 bases and 3 bases, with 16 bases remaining between them. The CDR3: CSAPGRDFYNEQFF. The CDR3 DNA is TGCAGCGCCCCAGGCAGGGATTTCTACAATGAGCAGTTCTTC.

This clonotype was seen ten or more times. The rearrangement joins TRBV12-3 or TRBV12-4 to TRBJ2-3; TRBD2 agrees at 11 bases. The CDR3 spans 16 residues. The trim removed 5 bases at V and 0 bases at J, leaving 4 bases unmatched. The CDR3 DNA is TGTGCCAGCAGTAAGACTAGCGGGACGAGCACAGATACGCAGTATTTT. Amino acids: CASSKTSGTSTDTQYF.

This clonotype came up many times. The rearrangement links TRBV20-1 to TRBJ2-3; 10 bases map to TRBD2. Germline V gene sequence: CDR1 DFQATT, CDR2 SNEGSKA (reference sequence). This CDR3 contains 16 residues. J was trimmed by 3 bases and V by 4 bases; bases with no gene match: 10. CDR3 DNA: TGCAGTGCTAAACCTAGCGGGAGACGCCTTACAGATACGCAGTATTTT. Translated: CSAKPSGRRLTDTQYF.

This clonotype was seen repeatedly, ten times or more. The chain carries TRBV27 and TRBJ2-3; the match to TRBD2 covers 10 bases. Germline loops: CDR1 MNHEY, CDR2 SMNVEV (reference sequence). CDR3 length: 18 amino acids. The trim removed 2 bases at V and 1 base at J, leaving 9 bases unmatched. CDR3 DNA sequence: TGTGCCAGCAGTTTAGCATATGGTCTAGCGGGAGGCACAGATACGCAGTATTTT. It yields the protein CASSLAYGLAGGTDTQYF.

In this sample, this clonotype turned up many times. The chain employs TRBV28 and TRBJ2-7; no clear D. Trimming cost V 5 bases and J 0 bases, with 14 bases left between them. This CDR3 spans 15 amino acids. Germline assignment: CDR1 MDHEN and CDR2 SYDVKM. In nucleotides, the CDR3 is TGTGCCAGCAGTCTACAAGGAACAAGCTCCTACGAGCAGTACTTC. This codes for CASSLQGTSSYEQYF.

The genes are TRBV18 and TRBJ2-3; 7 positions match TRBD1. Trimming at V came to 8 bases and at J to 3 bases, leaving 14 bases not matched to a gene. Germline V gene lookup returns CDR1 KGHSH and CDR2 LQKENI. There are 16 residues in the CDR3. The CDR3 spells CASRTGASRDTDTQYF. The CDR3 nucleotides read TGTGCCAGCCGTACAGGGGCCAGCAGAGATACAGATACGCAGTATTTT.

This clonotype occurred many times. The chain employs TRBV18 and TRBJ1-1, with D tentatively TRBD1 (6 bases). The length of the CDR3 is 16 residues. Germline V CDR1 and CDR2: KGHSH, LQKENI. Deletions cut 0 bases from V and 4 bases from J, with 15 bases between. The CDR3 DNA sequence: TGTGCCAGCTCACCACCGCGGGGGGGCGGGGGCACTGAAGCTTTCTTT. Its protein product is CASSPPRGGGGTEAFF.

This clonotype showed up many times. The V gene is TRBV20-1, the J gene TRBJ2-5; 7 positions agree with TRBD1. Germline CDR1 is DFQATT and CDR2 is SNEGSKA (reference sequence). V was clipped by 3 bases and J by 2 bases; unmatched bases: 6. The CDR3 runs 14 residues. The DNA of the CDR3 is TGCAGTGCTAGCTTCCTGGACAGGCAAGAGACCCAGTACTTC. This gives the protein CSASFLDRQETQYF.

This clonotype has ten or more counts. The chain links TRBV6-1 to TRBJ1-2; 9 bases are shared with TRBD1. Trimming removed 7 bases from V and 5 bases from J; junction bases left unmatched: 5. The CDR3 covers 13 residues. CDR1 is MNHNS, CDR2 SASEGT, per germline. CDR3 loop: CASTSDRGYGYTF. The CDR3 region has the DNA TGTGCCAGCACCTCGGACAGGGGTTATGGCTACACCTTC.

The chain is built from TRBV30 and TRBJ1-3; possibly TRBD1 for D (6 bases). V was trimmed by 3 bases and J by 0 bases, leaving 9 bases between them. CDR1 is GTSNPN, CDR2 SVGIG, per germline (reference sequence). The CDR3 is made up of 14 amino acids. In DNA form, the CDR3 reads TGTGCCTGGAGAAACAGGGCCTCTGGAAACACCATATATTTT. It translates to CAWRNRASGNTIYF.

This clonotype has ten or more counts. V usage is TRBV3-1 and J usage is TRBJ2-7, with 10 nucleotides matching TRBD2. Germline CDR1 reads LGHDT; CDR2 reads YNNKEL (reference sequence). The length of the CDR3 is 15 residues. V dropped 4 bases and J dropped 5; count of bases not matched to a gene: 8. CDR3 protein: CASSPSGRASDEQYF. For the CDR3, the DNA is TGTGCCAGCAGCCCCAGCGGGAGGGCCTCGGACGAGCAGTACTTC.

This clonotype was detected ten times or more. This rearrangement joins TRBV27 to TRBJ2-3; 7 bases are shared with TRBD2. The ends lost 2 bases at V and 0 bases at J; junction bases unmatched: 2. Germline V gene data show CDR1 as MNHEY and CDR2 as SMNVEV (reference sequence). The CDR3 has 15 amino acids. This CDR3 reads CASSLGLESTDTQYF. CDR3 coding DNA: TGTGCCAGCAGTTTAGGACTAGAGAGCACAGATACGCAGTATTTT.

The chain carries TRBV7-2 and TRBJ2-1, with D unresolved. This CDR3 spans 14 amino acids. Germline V gene data show CDR1 as SGHTA and CDR2 as FQGNSA. Trimming left V 1 base short and J 9 bases short, with 13 bases between. CDR3 coding DNA: TGTGCCAGCAGCTTAGAACTCCCTCAGAGTGAGCAGTTCTTC. As protein: CASSLELPQSEQFF. Together with reference TRBV7-2 and TRBJ2-1, the CDR3 gives the full variable domain: GAGVSQSPSNKVTEKGKDVELRCDPISGHTALYWYRQSLGQGLEFLIYFQGNSAPDKSGLPSDRFSAERTGGSVSTLTIQRTQQEDSAVYLCASSLELPQSEQFFGPGTRLTVL.

The V call is TRBV6-5, the J call TRBJ2-2; 9 nucleotides agree with TRBD1. The CDR3 totals 15 residues. The germline CDR1 and CDR2 sequences are MNHEY and SVGAGI. Trimming cost V 2 bases and J 5 bases; bases outside gene matches: 3. CDR3 region: CASSYTGQGTGELFF. The CDR3 bases are TGTGCCAGCAGTTACACGGGACAGGGTACCGGGGAGCTGTTTTTT.

The rearrangement uses TRBV19 and TRBJ2-1, with unresolved D. The CDR3 length is 13 residues. Trimming pared 7 bases from V and 8 bases from J, leaving 15 bases between. The germline V gene has CDR1 LNHDA and CDR2 SQIVND (reference sequence). This chain's CDR3 is CASKFAAADEQFF. The CDR3 DNA follows: TGTGCCAGTAAGTTCGCTGCGGCCGATGAGCAGTTCTTC.

V usage is TRBV7-9 and J usage is TRBJ1-5; D is uncertain. CDR1 and CDR2 (germline): SEHNR, FQNEAQ (reference sequence). V gave up 6 bases and J gave up 0 bases, with 18 bases separating them. The CDR3 sequence is 17 residues long. This chain's CDR3 is CASSKHGPEYSNQPQHF. The DNA for the CDR3 is TGTGCCAGCAGTAAACATGGGCCGGAATATAGCAATCAGCCCCAGCATTTT.

The J gene is TRBJ2-1, the V gene TRBV28; D is unclear. The CDR3 runs 15 residues. CDR1 MDHEN and CDR2 SYDVKM come from the germline V gene. V shed 5 bases and J shed 8 bases, with 19 bases lying between them. The CDR3 DNA follows: TGTGCCAGCAGTGTCGTCGGGCCCCCGGTCTATGAGCAGTTCTTC. This encodes CASSVVGPPVYEQFF.

This clonotype came up many times. The genes are TRBV18 and TRBJ2-5, with D unclear. The CDR3 covers 13 residues. Looked up from germline, CDR1 is KGHSH and CDR2 is LQKENI. V gave up 0 bases and J gave up 2 bases, with 4 bases separating them. The CDR3 DNA is TGTGCCAGCTCACCACCGGATCAAGAGACCCAGTACTTC. The encoded protein is CASSPPDQETQYF. Full variable domain (outside the CDR3, taken from reference TRBV18 and TRBJ2-5): NAGVMQNPRHLVRRRGQEARLRCSPMKGHSHVYWYRQLPEEGLKFMVYLQKENIIDESGMPKERFSAEFPKEGPSILRIQQVVRGDSAAYFCASSPPDQETQYFGPGTRLLVL.

Notes on this clonotype: A much larger clone lies a single base off, so this may be a read error. The gene calls are TRBV12-3 or TRBV12-4 and TRBJ2-1; 7 bases agree with TRBD1. This CDR3 spans 16 amino acids. Trimming took 7 bases from V and 3 from J; bases not matched to a gene: 12. The CDR3 bases are TGTGCCAGCACTGCTCCGGGACAGTTGATCTACAATGAGCAGTTCTTC. Translation gives CASTAPGQLIYNEQFF.

This clonotype has just a few counts. The chain recombines TRBV19 with TRBJ2-2; the match to TRBD1 covers 8 bases. The CDR3 extends over 16 amino acids. The germline V gene encodes CDR1 LNHDA and CDR2 SQIVND (reference sequence). V trimming: 11 bases; J trimming: 3 bases; junction bases outside the gene matches: 14. The CDR3 sequence is CASNAPGQAYTGELFF. The DNA for the CDR3 is TGTGCCTCAAACGCCCCGGGACAGGCCTACACCGGGGAGCTGTTTTTT. Filled out from reference TRBV19 and TRBJ2-2, the complete variable domain reads DGGITQSPKYLFRKEGQNVTLSCEQNLNHDAMYWYRQDPGQGLRLIYYSQIVNDFQKGDIAEGYSVSREKKESFPLTVTSAQKNPTAFYLCASNAPGQAYTGELFFGEGSRLTVL.

This clonotype occurred a few times. The chain couples TRBV29-1 to TRBJ1-2; tentatively, D is TRBD1 (5 bases). The V gene lost 4 bases and the J gene lost 4 bases, with 7 bases spanning the gap. The CDR3 is made up of 11 amino acids. Germline V gene data show CDR1 as SQVTM and CDR2 as ANQGSEA. For the CDR3, the DNA is TGCAGCGTTGGACAGTTCTATGGCTACACCTTC. Its translation: CSVGQFYGYTF.

This clonotype appeared many times. The chain joins TRBV20-1 to TRBJ2-5; 11 bases line up with TRBD1. The length of the CDR3 is 16 residues. Germline CDR1 and CDR2: DFQATT and SNEGSKA (reference sequence). Trimming cost V 6 bases and J 2 bases; bases outside gene matches: 11. The CDR3 region has the DNA TGCAGTGCAGGGCTTTCCCGGGACAGGGGGCAAGAGACCCAGTACTTC. This sequence encodes CSAGLSRDRGQETQYF.

The gene calls are TRBV28 and TRBJ2-7; unclear D gene. CDR1 and CDR2 from the germline V gene are MDHEN and SYDVKM. Trimming took off 3 bases at V and 3 bases at J, with 21 bases between the two ends. The CDR3 loop spans 17 amino acids. This chain's CDR3 is CASSLPPNQFEDYEQYF. DNA of the CDR3: TGTGCCAGCAGTTTGCCCCCTAACCAGTTCGAAGACTACGAGCAGTACTTC.